These T cell receptor beta chains were read from a single sample in a study of CD8+ T cells in alopecia areata. Produced via immunoSEQ multiplex PCR; TCRdb's table is partial and in-frame only. The sample lists roughly 150,000 clones; roughly 50% were seen once. The specimen was CD4+ T cells sorted from blood. Receptors were obtained from a human donor in good health. Each CDR3 is given with its conserved first and last residue. The D gene is left open where the match is weak. Only some rows state a clone size, as once, few, many or a class for expanded clones.

>TRBV25-1|.|TRBJ2-5|once
CASSATSGQFLQETQYF
TGTGCCAGCAGTGCCACAAGCGGTCAATTCCTCCAAGAGACCCAGTACTTC
>TRBV15|.|TRBJ1-5|.
CATSRSRWGNQPQHF
TGTGCCACCAGCAGGAGCCGTTGGGGCAATCAGCCCCAGCATTTT
>TRBV7-2|.|TRBJ1-2|.
CASSLGPNSVYGYTF
TGTGCCAGCAGCTTAGGGCCCAACTCGGTCTATGGCTACACCTTC
>TRBV29-1|TRBD1|TRBJ1-1|.
CSPEWGQGTEAFF
TGCAGCCCTGAGTGGGGACAGGGGACTGAAGCTTTCTTT
>TRBV28|TRBD2|TRBJ2-7|few
CASTSGGFYEQYF
TGTGCCAGTACTAGCGGAGGATTCTACGAGCAGTACTTC
>TRBV30|.|TRBJ2-1|.
CAWRTNYNEQFF
TGTGCCTGGAGGACAAACTACAATGAGCAGTTCTTC
>TRBV28|TRBD2|TRBJ2-6|.
CASSLLWTSGANVLTF
TGTGCCAGCAGTTTACTTTGGACTAGTGGGGCCAACGTCCTGACTTTC
>TRBV29-1|TRBD1|TRBJ2-5|.
CSARQGIQETQYF
TGCAGCGCACGACAGGGGATCCAAGAGACCCAGTACTTC
>TRBV18|.|TRBJ2-5|.
CASSPRELKGPFQETQYF
TGTGCCAGCTCACCTCGCGAGTTGAAGGGACCCTTCCAAGAGACCCAGTACTTC
>TRBV28|TRBD1|TRBJ2-5|.
CASRLGQGYRETQYF
TGTGCCAGCAGATTGGGACAGGGATATAGAGAGACCCAGTACTTC
>TRBV2|.|TRBJ2-7|.
CASSEALGRREQYF
TGTGCCAGCAGTGAAGCGCTGGGCAGACGCGAGCAGTACTTC
>TRBV7-2|TRBD1|TRBJ1-5|.
CASSFTGGHQPQHF
TGTGCCAGCAGCTTCACAGGGGGCCATCAGCCCCAGCATTTT
>TRBV2|.|TRBJ1-2|.
CASSEVQGWGGYTF
TGTGCCAGCAGTGAAGTACAGGGATGGGGTGGCTACACCTTC
>TRBV29-1|.|TRBJ1-1|.
CSGGEPTGTAFF
TGCAGCGGAGGGGAACCCACAGGGACGGCTTTCTTT
>TRBV30|TRBD2|TRBJ2-7|few
CAWSGSGKVNF
TGTGCCTGGAGTGGTAGCGGGAAGGTAAACTTC
>TRBV7-3|.|TRBJ1-2|few
CASSYTQMRGYTF
TGTGCCAGCAGCTATACCCAAATGAGGGGCTACACCTTC
>TRBV18|.|TRBJ1-2|.
CASSQVSGYTF
TGTGCCAGCTCCCAAGTATCAGGCTACACCTTC
>TRBV9|TRBD1|TRBJ2-3|.
CASSTGTGTDTQYF
TGTGCCAGCAGCACCGGGACAGGCACAGATACGCAGTATTTT
>TRBV11-2|TRBD2|TRBJ2-2|.
CASSPLRSGSPIKLFF
TGTGCCAGCAGCCCCCTTCGGAGCGGGAGCCCGATTAAGCTGTTTTTT
>TRBV7-3|.|TRBJ2-3|.
CASSDPDGPDTQYF
TGTGCCAGCAGCGATCCCGACGGTCCAGATACGCAGTATTTT
>TRBV25-1|.|TRBJ2-1|.
CASSEGASRPEQFF
TGTGCCAGCAGTGAGGGGGCTAGCCGGCCTGAGCAGTTCTTC
>TRBV29-1|TRBD1|TRBJ2-3|.
CSVESRGLDTQYF
TGCAGCGTTGAATCCAGGGGGTTGGATACGCAGTATTTT
>TRBV29-1|.|TRBJ2-7|.
CSVGGPYEQYF
TGCAGCGTTGGGGGACCCTACGAGCAGTACTTC
>TRBV29-1|TRBD1|TRBJ1-2|.
CSVSDRVDGYTF
TGCAGCGTCTCCGACAGGGTTGACGGCTACACCTTC
>TRBV30|.|TRBJ2-7|.
CAWSMGLRTYEQYF
TGTGCCTGGAGTATGGGACTTCGGACCTACGAGCAGTACTTC
>TRBV25-1|.|TRBJ2-7|few
CASSAGYGYEQYF
TGTGCCAGCAGCGCAGGGTATGGGTACGAGCAGTACTTC
>TRBV29-1|.|TRBJ2-1|.
CSVDPTGDEQFF
TGCAGCGTTGATCCGACGGGGGATGAGCAGTTCTTC
>TRBV9|.|TRBJ2-1|.
CASSEETEGAQVAGKNEQFF
TGTGCCAGCAGCGAGGAGACAGAGGGGGCTCAGGTAGCGGGAAAAAATGAGCAGTTCTTC
>TRBV29-1|TRBD2|TRBJ2-5|.
CSVELSSGREETQYF
TGCAGCGTTGAACTATCTAGCGGGAGAGAAGAGACCCAGTACTTC
>TRBV7-8|.|TRBJ1-1|.
CASTATGSEAFF
TGTGCCAGCACCGCGACGGGGTCTGAAGCTTTCTTT
>TRBV2|TRBD1|TRBJ2-7|once
CASMKAGTGIGEQYF
TGTGCCAGCATGAAAGCCGGGACAGGGATCGGCGAGCAGTACTTC
>TRBV30|.|TRBJ1-4|.
CAWSGTEKLFF
TGTGCCTGGAGTGGTACGGAAAAACTGTTTTTT
>TRBV5-1|TRBD1|TRBJ2-1|few
CASSWTGMYGEQFF
TGCGCCAGCAGCTGGACAGGGATGTACGGTGAGCAGTTCTTC
>TRBV2|TRBD2|TRBJ2-1|.
CASERGTSGDNEQFF
TGTGCCAGCGAACGAGGGACTAGCGGGGACAATGAGCAGTTCTTC
>TRBV5-1|.|TRBJ2-5|.
CASSLPGIETQYF
TGCGCCAGCAGCTTGCCAGGGATAGAGACCCAGTACTTC
>TRBV4-1|TRBD1|TRBJ1-1|few
CASSQQDRMNTEAFF
TGCGCCAGCAGCCAACAGGACAGGATGAACACTGAAGCTTTCTTT
>TRBV2|TRBD1|TRBJ2-7|.
CASSPDRVHEQYF
TGTGCCAGCAGCCCCGACAGGGTCCACGAGCAGTACTTC
>TRBV18|TRBD1|TRBJ2-3|.
CASSVGQGPDTQYF
TGTGCCAGCTCAGTGGGACAGGGACCAGATACGCAGTATTTT
>TRBV6-6|.|TRBJ1-5|.
CASSYRSDSNQPQHF
TGTGCCAGCAGTTACCGCAGCGATAGCAATCAGCCCCAGCATTTT
>TRBV29-1|TRBD1|TRBJ2-5|.
CSVDRGTGGETQYF
TGCAGCGTTGACAGGGGGACAGGGGGAGAGACCCAGTACTTC
>TRBV25-1|.|TRBJ1-4|.
CASSEAAALSGKLFF
TGTGCCAGCAGTGAAGCGGCGGCGCTCTCAGGAAAACTGTTTTTT
>TRBV7-9|.|TRBJ1-1|.
CASSLAGSSMNTEAFF
TGTGCCAGCAGCTTAGCCGGTAGCAGCATGAACACTGAAGCTTTCTTT
>TRBV5-1|.|TRBJ2-4|.
CASSLGTENIQYF
TGCGCCAGCAGCTTGGGAACCGAAAACATTCAGTACTTC
>TRBV10-3|.|TRBJ1-2|few
CAISEGAYGYTF
TGTGCCATCAGTGAGGGGGCGTATGGCTACACCTTC
>TRBV7-8|.|TRBJ1-1|.
CASSLSLNTEAFF
TGTGCCAGCAGCTTAAGTTTGAACACTGAAGCTTTCTTT
>TRBV28|TRBD2|TRBJ2-2|.
CASSWGLAGFSGELFF
TGTGCCAGCAGTTGGGGACTAGCGGGATTCTCCGGGGAGCTGTTTTTT
>TRBV7-9|.|TRBJ1-5|.
CASSFSGGRQPQHF
TGTGCCAGCAGCTTCTCTGGGGGCCGCCAGCCCCAGCATTTT
>TRBV6-6|.|TRBJ1-5|once
CASRPLGFNQPQHF
TGTGCCAGCAGACCCCTCGGCTTCAATCAGCCCCAGCATTTT
>TRBV6-5|TRBD1|TRBJ1-2|.
CASRDGQGNYGYTF
TGTGCCAGCAGAGATGGACAGGGAAACTATGGCTACACCTTC
>TRBV9|TRBD2|TRBJ2-5|.
CASSPSGTSGETQYF
TGTGCCAGCAGCCCTAGTGGGACTAGCGGAGAGACCCAGTACTTC
>TRBV14|TRBD1|TRBJ2-1|few
CASSPLRDRVGNEQFF
TGTGCCAGCAGCCCTCTCCGGGACAGGGTTGGCAATGAGCAGTTCTTC